This T cell receptor beta chain was sequenced in a study of response to subunit inactivated influenza vaccine. Notes on the study in general: Authors suggested each seasonal influenza vaccination recruits few new T cells.

The germline gives CDR1 MDHEN, CDR2 SYDVKM. There are 17 residues in the CDR3. The germline V and J ends were trimmed by 6 bases and 1 base, with 19 bases remaining between them. Details on this clonotype: The antigen is not known.

One entry per CDR3 protein, called by TCRdb with MiXCR from the RT-PCR reads. The data show 600,000 to 700,000 distinct CDR3 sequences, around 15% seen once. The chain couples TRBV28 to TRBJ2-1, with D perhaps assigned TRBD1 or TRBD2 (5 bases each). Here the sequenced sample was PBMCs from blood, taken approximately 15 days before vaccination. The origin of this receptor is a man in his forties or fifties who received an inactivated influenza vaccine. CDR3 in DNA: TGTGCCAGCAGCCAACCGGGATCGAGGGGTTCCTACAATGAGCAGTTCTTC. It codes for CASSQPGSRGSYNEQFF.